This T cell receptor beta chain was captured by sequencing in a study of T cell repertoires in cytomegalovirus infection. Across the study: TCR beta signatures that were public indicated CMV infection and matching HLA type. Broader study findings: Frequencies of public TCR beta families were cumulated, and this identified carriers of CMV plus the relevant HLA. The response measured ex vivo was dominated by TCR beta clonotypes (HLA-C-restricted and CMV-specific).

The CDR3 contains 15 residues. Trimming left V 0 bases short and J 1 base short, with 8 bases between. Germline CDR1 reads LNHDA; CDR2 reads SQIVND (reference sequence). TCRdb re-called the reads through MiXCR, storing one row per CDR3 protein. The sample has 200,000 or so distinct CDR3 sequences, roughly 20% seen once; the top ten hold 2.5% to 3%. This clonotype was detected a few times. Its antigen remains unknown. This chain links TRBV19 with TRBJ2-3; perhaps TRBD2 as D (6 bases). This TCR derives from a human donor in good health (CMV status not recorded). Some clones in this sample may be carry-over from other donors' samples. The specimen sequenced was PBMCs. CDR3 protein: CASSIEGGRTDTQYF. CDR3 bases: TGTGCCAGTAGTATAGAGGGGGGACGCACAGATACGCAGTATTTT.